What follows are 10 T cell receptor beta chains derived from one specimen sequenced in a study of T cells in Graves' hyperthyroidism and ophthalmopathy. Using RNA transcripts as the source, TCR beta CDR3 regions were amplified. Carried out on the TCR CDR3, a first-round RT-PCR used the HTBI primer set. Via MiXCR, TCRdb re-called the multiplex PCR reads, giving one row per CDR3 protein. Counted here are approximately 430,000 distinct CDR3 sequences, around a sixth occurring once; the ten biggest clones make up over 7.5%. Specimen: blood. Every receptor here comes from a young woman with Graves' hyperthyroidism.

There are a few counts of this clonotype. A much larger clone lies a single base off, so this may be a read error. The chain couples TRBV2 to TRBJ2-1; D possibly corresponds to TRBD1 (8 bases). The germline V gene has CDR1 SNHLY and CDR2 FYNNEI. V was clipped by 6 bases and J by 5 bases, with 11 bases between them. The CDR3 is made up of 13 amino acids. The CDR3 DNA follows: TGTGCCAGCAGACAGGGGGGGAACAATGAGCAGTTCTTC. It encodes CASRQGGNNEQFF.

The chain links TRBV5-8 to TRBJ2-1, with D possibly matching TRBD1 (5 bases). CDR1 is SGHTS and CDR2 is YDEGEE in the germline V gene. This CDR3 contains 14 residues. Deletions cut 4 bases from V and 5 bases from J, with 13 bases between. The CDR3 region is CASSPSVGDNEQFF. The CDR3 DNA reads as TGTGCCAGCAGCCCCTCCGTAGGGGACAATGAGCAGTTCTTC.

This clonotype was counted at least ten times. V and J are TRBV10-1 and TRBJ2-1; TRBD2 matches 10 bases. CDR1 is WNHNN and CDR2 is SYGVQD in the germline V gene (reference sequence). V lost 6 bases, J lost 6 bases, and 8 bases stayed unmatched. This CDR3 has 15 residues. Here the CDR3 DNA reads TGCGCCAGCAGCTTCATACTAGCGGGACCCAATGAGCAGTTCTTC. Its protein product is CASSFILAGPNEQFF.

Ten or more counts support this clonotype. This CDR3 reads CASSSDGRTDTQYF. The CDR3 DNA reads as TGTGCCAGCAGCTCGGACGGTCGCACAGATACGCAGTATTTT. V usage is TRBV13 and J usage is TRBJ2-3; no clear D gene. The CDR3 loop spans 14 amino acids. V dropped 4 bases and J dropped 1 base, with 9 bases sitting between them. Germline loops: CDR1 PRHDT, CDR2 FYEKMQ (reference sequence).

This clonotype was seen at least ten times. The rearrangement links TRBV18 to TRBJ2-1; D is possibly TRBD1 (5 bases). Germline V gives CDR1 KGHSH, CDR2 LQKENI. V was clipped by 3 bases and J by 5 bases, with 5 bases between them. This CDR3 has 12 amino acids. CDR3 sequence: CASSPGHNEQFF. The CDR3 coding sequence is TGTGCCAGCTCACCGGGGCACAATGAGCAGTTCTTC.

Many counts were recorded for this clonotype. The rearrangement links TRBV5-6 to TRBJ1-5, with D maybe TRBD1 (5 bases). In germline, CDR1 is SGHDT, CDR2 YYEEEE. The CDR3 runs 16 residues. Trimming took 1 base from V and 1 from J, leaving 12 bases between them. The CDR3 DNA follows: TGTGCCAGCAGCTTGTTTCAGGGAAGAAGCAATCAGCCCCAGCATTTT. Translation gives CASSLFQGRSNQPQHF.

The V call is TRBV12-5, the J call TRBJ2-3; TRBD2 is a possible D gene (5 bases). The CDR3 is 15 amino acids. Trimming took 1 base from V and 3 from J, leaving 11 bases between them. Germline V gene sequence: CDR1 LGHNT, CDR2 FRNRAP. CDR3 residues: CASGLDPGVTDTQYF. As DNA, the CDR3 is TGTGCTAGTGGTTTGGATCCCGGGGTGACAGATACGCAGTATTTT.

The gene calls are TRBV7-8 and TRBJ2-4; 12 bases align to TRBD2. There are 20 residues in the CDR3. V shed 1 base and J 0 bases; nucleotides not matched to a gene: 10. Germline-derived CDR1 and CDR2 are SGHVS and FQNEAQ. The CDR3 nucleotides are TGTGCCAGCAGCTTAGGAGTGACTAGCGGGAGTAGACTAGCCAAAAACATTCAGTACTTC. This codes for CASSLGVTSGSRLAKNIQYF.

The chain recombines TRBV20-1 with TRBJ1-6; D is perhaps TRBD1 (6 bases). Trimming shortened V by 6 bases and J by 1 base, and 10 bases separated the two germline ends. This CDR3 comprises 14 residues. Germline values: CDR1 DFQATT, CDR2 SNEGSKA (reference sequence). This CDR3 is CSASQGSYNSPLHF. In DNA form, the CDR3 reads TGCAGTGCATCACAGGGTTCCTATAATTCACCCCTCCACTTT.

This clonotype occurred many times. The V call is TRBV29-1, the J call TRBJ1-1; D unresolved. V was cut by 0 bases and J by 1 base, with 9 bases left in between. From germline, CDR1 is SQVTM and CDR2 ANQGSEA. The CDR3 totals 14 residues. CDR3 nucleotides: TGCAGCGTTGAAGAATTAGGGTCGAACACTGAAGCTTTCTTT. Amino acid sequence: CSVEELGSNTEAFF.